Below, 21 T cell receptor beta chains from the same sample are listed, as sequenced in a study of shared clonotypes between healthy human individuals. Profiling relied on immunoSEQ multiplex PCR, and the TCRdb table lists in-frame clones only, not all of them. This sample has roughly 2.4 million clones, with roughly 95% found just once. Source material: naive CD4+ T cells sorted from blood. Subset defined: CD45RA+ positively selected. These receptor sequences come from a man between 18 and 35 years old in good health.

The chain is built from TRBV6-1 and TRBJ1-1; no clear D. The CDR3 contains 14 residues. Trimming removed 5 bases from V and 0 bases from J, with 10 bases in between. Germline CDR1 reads MNHNS; CDR2 reads SASEGT. In nucleotides, the CDR3 is TGTGCCAGCAGTCGAGGCCAGATGAACACTGAAGCTTTCTTT. Its protein is CASSRGQMNTEAFF.

The chain joins TRBV2 to TRBJ2-3, with D maybe TRBD1 (5 bases). The CDR3 totals 18 residues. The V end was cut by 2 bases, the J end by 6 bases, with 24 bases between. CDR1 and CDR2 (germline): SNHLY, FYNNEI. CDR3: CASSEMLGDSPYRDTQYF. As DNA, the CDR3 is TGTGCCAGCAGTGAAATGTTAGGAGACAGCCCCTATCGGGATACGCAGTATTTT.

In its sample, this clone was seen once. The V call is TRBV7-8, the J call TRBJ2-1; 9 bases line up with TRBD2. V dropped 4 bases and J dropped 2; count of bases not matched to a gene: 6. The CDR3 consists of 16 residues. CDR1 and CDR2 from the germline V gene are SGHVS and FQNEAQ. The CDR3 is CASSSNPSGAYNEQFF. The CDR3, as DNA: TGTGCCAGCAGCTCTAATCCTAGCGGGGCCTACAATGAGCAGTTCTTC.

The chain employs TRBV12-5 and TRBJ2-5, with 9 positions matching TRBD1. Germline CDR1 is LGHNT and CDR2 is FRNRAP. Trimming removed 8 bases from V and 5 bases from J; junction bases left unmatched: 6. There are 13 residues in the CDR3. The CDR3 here is CASTTGGAETQYF. CDR3 sequence (DNA): TGTGCTAGTACTACAGGGGGCGCCGAGACCCAGTACTTC.

The rearrangement links TRBV10-3 to TRBJ2-2; 9 positions match TRBD2. V was pared by 4 bases and J by 5 bases, with 8 bases of the junction left unmatched. Germline loops: CDR1 ENHRY, CDR2 SYGVKD. The CDR3 consists of 16 residues. CDR3 nucleotide sequence: TGTGCCATCAGTGGGGGACTAGCTCAAAAGACCGGGGAGCTGTTTTTT. It codes for CAISGGLAQKTGELFF.

The rearrangement joins TRBV4-3 to TRBJ1-3; 8 bases fit TRBD1. J gave up 4 bases and V 1 base, and 3 bases lay outside the gene matches. There are 15 residues in the CDR3. Germline-derived CDR1 and CDR2 are LGHNA and YSLEER. The CDR3 DNA sequence: TGCGCCAGCAGCCAAGGGGCAGGGGGCGGAAACACCATATATTTT. It encodes CASSQGAGGGNTIYF.

As regards this clone: Within the sample, other DNA sequences also encode this same CDR3. The genes are TRBV7-2 and TRBJ2-1, with 9 bases identical to TRBD2. Germline V gives CDR1 SGHTA, CDR2 FQGNSA. This CDR3 region has 14 residues. With 5 bases clipped from V and 5 bases from J, the junction kept 4 bases outside the gene matches. CDR3 protein: CASSPGTSNNEQFF. DNA for the CDR3: TGTGCCAGCAGCCCCGGGACTAGCAACAATGAGCAGTTCTTC.

The rearrangement joins TRBV4-1 to TRBJ2-6; D ambiguous. The CDR3 loop spans 15 amino acids. The V end lost 3 bases, the J end lost 4 bases, and 10 bases lay between the germline ends. The germline CDR1 and CDR2 sequences are MGHRA and YSYEKL. CDR3 coding DNA: TGCGCCAGCAGCCAGAGTCCTCCGGGGGCCAACGTCCTGACTTTC. Protein: CASSQSPPGANVLTF.

The chain couples TRBV5-4 to TRBJ2-1, with D perhaps assigned TRBD1 or TRBD2 (5 bases each). Germline assignment: CDR1 SGHNT and CDR2 YYREEE (reference sequence). The CDR3 runs 17 residues. Trimming took 2 bases from V and 6 from J, leaving 21 bases between them. CDR3: CASSFLGRNTLLNEQFF. In DNA form, the CDR3 reads TGTGCCAGCAGCTTTTTGGGACGGAACACACTCCTCAATGAGCAGTTCTTC. The full variable domain, rest sourced from reference TRBV5-4 and TRBJ2-1, is ETGVTQSPTHLIKTRGQQVTLRCSSQSGHNTVSWYQQALGQGPQFIFQYYREEENGRGNFPPRFSGLQFPNYSSELNVNALELDDSALYLCASSFLGRNTLLNEQFFGPGTRLTVL.

The chain combines TRBV9 with TRBJ2-7; D unresolved. Deletions cut 0 bases from V and 4 bases from J, with 11 bases between. The CDR3 loop spans 14 amino acids. Germline loops: CDR1 SGDLS, CDR2 YYNGEE. The CDR3 loop reads CASSVGHRDYEQYF. The CDR3 DNA reads as TGTGCCAGCAGCGTAGGGCACCGCGATTACGAGCAGTACTTC. Combining the CDR3 with reference TRBV9 and TRBJ2-7 gives the whole variable domain DSGVTQTPKHLITATGQRVTLRCSPRSGDLSVYWYQQSLDQGLQFLIQYYNGEERAKGNILERFSAQQFPDLHSELNLSSLELGDSALYFCASSVGHRDYEQYFGPGTRLTVT.

J is TRBJ1-3 and V is TRBV6-5; D is unclear. Trimming took 1 base from V and 4 from J, leaving 14 bases between them. The CDR3 runs to 16 residues. Germline assignment: CDR1 MNHEY and CDR2 SVGAGI. Here the CDR3 DNA reads TGTGCCAGCAGTTACTACGGCATTCGAGAGGGAAACACCATATATTTT. It yields the protein CASSYYGIREGNTIYF.

This clone was seen only once. The chain couples TRBV5-6 to TRBJ1-2, with 8 bases lining up with TRBD1. With V trimmed by 4 bases and J by 4 bases, 9 bases remained unmatched. The germline CDR1 and CDR2 sequences are SGHDT and YYEEEE. The CDR3 totals 15 residues. CDR3 amino acids: CASSTAGTGFYGYTF. The CDR3, as DNA: TGTGCCAGCAGCACTGCCGGGACAGGATTCTATGGCTACACCTTC.

The V call is TRBV6-1, the J call TRBJ1-5, with no clear D. Trimming stripped 4 bases from V and 5 bases from J, with 3 bases between. The germline V gene has CDR1 MNHNS and CDR2 SASEGT. This CDR3 spans 11 amino acids. The CDR3 DNA follows: TGTGCCAGCAGTGGGCATCAGCCCCAGCATTTT. Amino acids: CASSGHQPQHF.

The chain carries TRBV27 and TRBJ2-3; 8 nucleotides align to TRBD1. CDR1 is MNHEY and CDR2 is SMNVEV in the germline V gene (reference sequence). J was trimmed by 4 bases and V by 4 bases; bases with no gene match: 7. The CDR3 has 15 residues. The CDR3 spells CASSWAGGGSDTQYF. The CDR3 coding sequence is TGTGCCAGCAGTTGGGCAGGGGGCGGGTCAGATACGCAGTATTTT.

The rearrangement uses TRBV10-2 and TRBJ2-2; a possible D gene is TRBD1 (5 bases). Deletions cut 7 bases from V and 8 bases from J, with 26 bases between. In germline, CDR1 is WSHSY, CDR2 SAAADI. This CDR3 is 17 amino acids long. Here the CDR3 reads CASTPTQGQGRIGELFF. CDR3 in DNA: TGCGCCAGCACCCCAACTCAAGGGCAGGGAAGAATAGGGGAGCTGTTTTTT.

This chain joins TRBV5-4 and TRBJ1-2, with 8 bases identical to TRBD1. The CDR3 contains 16 residues. V shed 4 bases and J 0 bases; nucleotides not matched to a gene: 8. CDR1 and CDR2 from the germline V gene are SGHNT and YYREEE (reference sequence). The CDR3 nucleotides are TGTGCCAGCAGCGGAACAGGGGGGAAATCTAACTATGGCTACACCTTC. It encodes CASSGTGGKSNYGYTF.

This rearrangement joins TRBV30 to TRBJ1-3; 8 bases line up with TRBD1. The length of the CDR3 is 16 residues. J gave up 0 bases and V 4 bases, and 8 bases lay outside the gene matches. Per the germline V gene, CDR1 is GTSNPN and CDR2 is SVGIG (reference sequence). This CDR3 is CAWTLTGALSGNTIYF. In DNA, the CDR3 is TGTGCCTGGACCCTGACAGGGGCCCTCTCTGGAAACACCATATATTTT.

The chain combines TRBV6-1 with TRBJ1-6, with 8 bases fitting TRBD1. Germline loops: CDR1 MNHNS, CDR2 SASEGT. This CDR3 has 19 amino acids. Germline trimming cut 1 base from V and 5 bases from J; bases unmatched to any gene: 13. The CDR3 region is CASSEGQGHTITNNSPLHF. The CDR3 DNA reads TGTGCCAGCAGTGAAGGACAGGGGCATACGATAACAAATAATTCACCCCTCCACTTT.

The chain is built from TRBV10-3 and TRBJ2-2; 8 bases are a match to TRBD1. The CDR3 covers 15 residues. Germline lookup yields CDR1 ENHRY and CDR2 SYGVKD. Losses at the gene ends were 6 bases for V and 4 bases for J; bases not matched to a gene: 7. CDR3 loop: CAIREDREGTGELFF. CDR3 DNA: TGTGCCATCAGAGAGGACAGGGAAGGCACCGGGGAGCTGTTTTTT.

Comments on this clone: Other DNA sequences in the sample encode the same CDR3. The chain has TRBV6-1 and TRBJ1-5, with a possible D match to TRBD1 (5 bases). The V end was cut by 0 bases, the J end by 7 bases, with 7 bases between. CDR1 and CDR2 (germline): MNHNS, SASEGT. CDR3 length: 13 residues. CDR3 in amino acids: CASSEARGQPQHF. The CDR3 coding sequence is TGTGCCAGCAGTGAAGCGCGGGGGCAGCCCCAGCATTTT.

V and J are TRBV11-2 and TRBJ2-1; tentatively, D is TRBD1 (5 bases). The CDR3 sequence is 13 residues long. Trimming shortened V by 5 bases and J by 3 bases, and 8 bases separated the two germline ends. Per the germline V gene, CDR1 is SGHAT and CDR2 is FQNNGV. The CDR3 nucleotides read TGTGCCAGCAGCGCAGACAGCTACAATGAGCAGTTCTTC. This translates into CASSADSYNEQFF. The full variable domain, with the rest looked up from reference TRBV11-2 and TRBJ2-1, is EAGVAQSPRYKIIEKRQSVAFWCNPISGHATLYWYQQILGQGPKLLIQFQNNGVVDDSQLPKDRFSAERLKGVDSTLKIQPAKLEDSAVYLCASSADSYNEQFFGPGTRLTVL.